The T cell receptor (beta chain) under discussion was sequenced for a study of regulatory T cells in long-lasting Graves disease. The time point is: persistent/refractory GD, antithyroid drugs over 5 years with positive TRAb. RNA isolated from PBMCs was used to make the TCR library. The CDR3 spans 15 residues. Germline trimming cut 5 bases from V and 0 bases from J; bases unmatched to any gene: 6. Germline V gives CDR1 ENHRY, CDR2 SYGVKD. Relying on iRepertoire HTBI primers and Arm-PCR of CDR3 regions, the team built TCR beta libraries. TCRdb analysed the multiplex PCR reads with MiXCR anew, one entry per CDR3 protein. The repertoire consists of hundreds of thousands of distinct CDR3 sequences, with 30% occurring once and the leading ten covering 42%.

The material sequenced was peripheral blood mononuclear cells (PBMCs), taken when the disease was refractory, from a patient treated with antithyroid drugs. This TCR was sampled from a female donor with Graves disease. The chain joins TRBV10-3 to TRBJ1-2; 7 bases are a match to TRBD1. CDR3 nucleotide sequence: TGTGCCATCAGTATGGCAGGGGGGGCTAACTATGGCTACACCTTC. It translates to CAISMAGGANYGYTF.